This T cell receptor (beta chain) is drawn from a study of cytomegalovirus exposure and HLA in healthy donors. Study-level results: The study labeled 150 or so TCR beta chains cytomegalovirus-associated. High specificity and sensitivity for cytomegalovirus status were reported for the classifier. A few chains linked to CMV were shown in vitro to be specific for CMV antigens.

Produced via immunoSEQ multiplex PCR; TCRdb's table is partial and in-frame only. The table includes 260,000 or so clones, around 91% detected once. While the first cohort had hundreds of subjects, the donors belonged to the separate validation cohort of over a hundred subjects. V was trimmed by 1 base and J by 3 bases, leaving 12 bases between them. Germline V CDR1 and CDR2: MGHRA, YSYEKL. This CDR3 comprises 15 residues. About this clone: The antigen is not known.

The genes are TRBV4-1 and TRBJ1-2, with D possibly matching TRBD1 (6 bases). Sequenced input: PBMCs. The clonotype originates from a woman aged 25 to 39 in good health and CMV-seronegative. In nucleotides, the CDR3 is TGCGCCAGCAGCCAAGTGGGACACCATGACTATGGCTACACCTTC. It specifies CASSQVGHHDYGYTF.